The 25 T cell receptor beta chains below come from one sample, sequenced in a study of blood T cell repertoires in COVID-19. The method was immunoSEQ multiplex PCR; TCRdb's version includes in-frame clones alone and lacks a portion of them. The repertoire has roughly 43,000 clones, 82% of them found once; the top ten carry less than 5%. Input material: peripheral blood. All receptors come from a woman between 65 and 79 years old with acute or convalescent COVID-19.

The chain links TRBV10-3 to TRBJ2-3; 10 bases are shared with TRBD2. V dropped 5 bases and J dropped 1; count of bases not matched to a gene: 0. Germline-derived CDR1 and CDR2 are ENHRY and SYGVKD. This CDR3 region has 14 residues. This CDR3 reads CAISLAGGTDTQYF. Here the CDR3 DNA reads TGTGCCATCAGTCTAGCGGGAGGCACAGATACGCAGTATTTT.

J is TRBJ1-2 and V is TRBV19; TRBD1 aligns across 7 bases. V was pared by 11 bases and J by 1 base, with 10 bases of the junction left unmatched. Germline loops: CDR1 LNHDA, CDR2 SQIVND (reference sequence). The CDR3 runs to 14 residues. CDR3 coding DNA: TGTGCCTCAAGGGGGCAGGGTTATAACTATGGCTACACCTTC. Translating it yields CASRGQGYNYGYTF.

V is TRBV28 and J is TRBJ1-5; D gene ambiguous. CDR1 and CDR2 from the germline V gene are MDHEN and SYDVKM. The CDR3 runs 12 residues. V lost 5 bases and J lost 10, with 12 bases in between. The CDR3 reads CASSPLTLPQHF. CDR3 coding DNA: TGTGCCAGCAGTCCACTCACGCTTCCCCAGCATTTT.

The chain links TRBV11-2 to TRBJ2-7; TRBD2 agrees at 7 bases. Trimming cost V 0 bases and J 0 bases; bases outside gene matches: 2. Germline assignment: CDR1 SGHAT and CDR2 FQNNGV. The length of the CDR3 is 15 residues. CDR3 DNA: TGTGCCAGCAGCTTAGACCTAGCGGCCTCCTACGAGCAGTACTTC. Amino acid sequence: CASSLDLAASYEQYF.

The gene calls are TRBV12-3 or TRBV12-4 and TRBJ1-2; the D is unclear. Trimming cost V 4 bases and J 4 bases, with 7 bases left between them. CDR3 length: 12 amino acids. CDR3 region: CASSSPGYGYTF. In nucleotides, the CDR3 is TGTGCCAGCAGTTCCCCAGGCTATGGCTACACCTTC.

This chain joins TRBV27 and TRBJ1-6; D is undetermined. There are 13 residues in the CDR3. The V end was cut by 6 bases, the J end by 5 bases, with 8 bases between. Per germline, CDR1 MNHEY and CDR2 SMNVEV (reference sequence). The CDR3 nucleotides are TGTGCCAGCAGCTCCTTAGATAATTCACCCCTCCACTTT. This encodes CASSSLDNSPLHF.

The rearrangement uses TRBV4-1 and TRBJ2-2, with 10 positions matching TRBD1. This CDR3 comprises 20 residues. With V trimmed by 2 bases and J by 2 bases, 14 bases remained unmatched. Germline values: CDR1 MGHRA, CDR2 YSYEKL. The CDR3, as DNA: TGCGCCAGCAGCCAAAAACCGGGACAGGGGATAGGATCCAACACCGGGGAGCTGTTTTTT. As protein: CASSQKPGQGIGSNTGELFF.

The chain joins TRBV6-5 to TRBJ1-2; 10 nucleotides match TRBD1. Germline V gene data show CDR1 as MNHEY and CDR2 as SVGAGI. CDR3 size: 14 residues. V gave up 8 bases and J gave up 2 bases; unmatched junction bases: 5. Written as DNA, the CDR3 is TGTGCCAGCGGCCGACAGGGGGCGAACTATGGCTACACCTTC. Its protein product is CASGRQGANYGYTF.

About this clone: This CDR3 is also generated by other DNA sequences in the sample. The genes are TRBV27 and TRBJ1-1; unclear D gene. Germline loops: CDR1 MNHEY, CDR2 SMNVEV (reference sequence). This CDR3 has 12 residues. V was trimmed by 6 bases and J by 1 base, leaving 6 bases between them. CDR3 DNA: TGTGCCAGCAGGGAGAGGAACACTGAAGCTTTCTTT. Translated: CASRERNTEAFF.

V is TRBV27 and J is TRBJ2-3, with D maybe TRBD2 (6 bases). This CDR3 is built from 16 residues. From germline, CDR1 is MNHEY and CDR2 SMNVEV (reference sequence). V was trimmed by 3 bases and J by 0 bases, leaving 13 bases between them. The CDR3 sequence is CASSFPSVSSTDTQYF. CDR3 DNA sequence: TGTGCCAGCAGTTTCCCTAGCGTATCTAGCACAGATACGCAGTATTTT.

In DNA form, the CDR3 reads TGTGCCAGTAGTGGGCCCGGGACAGGGACCGGGGAGCTGTTTTTT. Its translation is CASSGPGTGTGELFF. The gene calls are TRBV19 and TRBJ2-2; 9 bases are shared with TRBD1. V lost 5 bases and J lost 5; bases outside the gene matches: 6. The CDR3 is 15 residues long. Germline V gene sequence: CDR1 LNHDA, CDR2 SQIVND (reference sequence). Looking up the rest from reference TRBV19 and TRBJ2-2 gives the full variable domain: DGGITQSPKYLFRKEGQNVTLSCEQNLNHDAMYWYRQDPGQGLRLIYYSQIVNDFQKGDIAEGYSVSREKKESFPLTVTSAQKNPTAFYLCASSGPGTGTGELFFGEGSRLTVL.

This clone was picked up one time. The chain uses TRBV5-1 and TRBJ1-4, with D possibly TRBD1 on 5 matching bases. The CDR3 runs 14 residues. Germline V CDR1 and CDR2: SGHRS, YFSETQ. Trimming removed 4 bases from V and 7 bases from J, with 14 bases in between. The DNA of the CDR3 is TGCGCCAGCAGCCTTGGGTACAGGAGTGAAAAACTGTTTTTT. It specifies CASSLGYRSEKLFF.

Only one count was recorded for this clone. The chain recombines TRBV6-5 with TRBJ2-2, with a weak D call TRBD1 (6 bases). This CDR3 spans 14 amino acids. Germline V lookup: CDR1 MNHEY, CDR2 SVGAGI. V lost 2 bases and J 7 bases, leaving 11 bases between the germline ends. The CDR3 DNA is TGTGCCAGCAGTTACCTCAGGGGTATCGGGGAGCTGTTTTTT. Encoded protein: CASSYLRGIGELFF.

The J gene is TRBJ2-3, the V gene TRBV5-4; D may be TRBD2 (6 bases). This CDR3 is built from 13 residues. Between the trimmed V and J ends, which lost 0 bases and 6 bases, there was a span of 8 bases. Germline values: CDR1 SGHNT, CDR2 YYREEE (reference sequence). The CDR3 reads CASSLGAGDTQYF. The DNA of the CDR3 is TGTGCCAGCAGCTTGGGGGCGGGGGATACGCAGTATTTT.

This rearrangement joins TRBV30 to TRBJ2-3, with D perhaps matching TRBD1 (5 bases). Germline V gives CDR1 GTSNPN, CDR2 SVGIG (reference sequence). CDR3 length: 15 amino acids. The V and J ends lost 0 bases and 5 bases respectively, with 15 bases between them. The CDR3 sequence is CAWSVKATQGDTQYF. The CDR3 DNA reads as TGTGCCTGGAGTGTAAAGGCAACCCAGGGAGATACGCAGTATTTT.

This clone occurred a few times. This rearrangement joins TRBV13 to TRBJ2-7; 10 bases agree with TRBD2. V shed 5 bases, J shed 2 bases, and the junction held 6 bases outside the gene matches. CDR3 length: 15 amino acids. Germline V gene data show CDR1 as PRHDT and CDR2 as FYEKMQ (reference sequence). CDR3 in DNA: TGTGCCAGCAGCCCGCGGCTAGCGGGAGCCTACGAGCAGTACTTC. Translation gives CASSPRLAGAYEQYF. The whole variable domain, filled in from reference TRBV13 and TRBJ2-7, reads AAGVIQSPRHLIKEKRETATLKCYPIPRHDTVYWYQQGPGQDPQFLISFYEKMQSDKGSIPDRFSAQQFSDYHSELNMSSLELGDSALYFCASSPRLAGAYEQYFGPGTRLTVT.

CDR3 bases: TGTGCCAGCTCACCTAAGGGGGACGGGTCTGAAAAACTGTTTTTT. Translated, it gives CASSPKGDGSEKLFF. This chain links TRBV18 with TRBJ1-4, with D perhaps matching TRBD1 (6 bases). The CDR3 sequence is 15 residues long. The germline CDR1 and CDR2 sequences are KGHSH and LQKENI. V lost 3 bases and J 7 bases, leaving 15 bases between the germline ends.

The chain carries TRBV7-9 and TRBJ2-1; weak D call: TRBD1 (6 bases). The V gene lost 5 bases and the J gene lost 3 bases, with 14 bases spanning the gap. Germline V gene data show CDR1 as SEHNR and CDR2 as FQNEAQ (reference sequence). The CDR3 spans 15 residues. DNA of the CDR3: TGTGCCAGCAGCCGAGGGACAAGCGACTACAATGAGCAGTTCTTC. This sequence encodes CASSRGTSDYNEQFF.

Relative to its sample, this clone is medium-sized (0.01 to 0.1%). The chain is built from TRBV6-1 and TRBJ2-7; 8 positions agree with TRBD1. Germline V lookup: CDR1 MNHNS, CDR2 SASEGT. The CDR3 has 15 amino acids. Losses at the gene ends were 1 base for V and 5 bases for J; bases not matched to a gene: 7. The CDR3 DNA is TGTGCCAGCAGTGAAGGGACAGGGTTTTCCCACGAGCAGTACTTC. Its translation is CASSEGTGFSHEQYF.

V gene TRBV10-2 combines with J gene TRBJ1-5; D is perhaps TRBD1 (5 bases). Germline loops: CDR1 WSHSY, CDR2 SAAADI. Between the trimmed V and J ends, which lost 6 bases and 3 bases, there was a span of 12 bases. This CDR3 is built from 14 residues. DNA for the CDR3: TGCGCCAGCAGCAGGACATCGGACAATCAGCCCCAGCATTTT. This codes for CASSRTSDNQPQHF.

J is TRBJ2-5 and V is TRBV9; 7 nucleotides align to TRBD1. CDR3 length: 16 residues. CDR1 SGDLS and CDR2 YYNGEE come from the germline V gene. J gave up 5 bases and V 3 bases, and 13 bases lay outside the gene matches. The CDR3 protein is CASSAGTANRGETQYF. CDR3 nucleotide sequence: TGTGCCAGCAGCGCCGGGACAGCGAACCGAGGGGAGACCCAGTACTTC.

V is TRBV6-6 and J is TRBJ2-5, with D possibly matching TRBD1 (6 bases). Trimming took off 1 base at V and 2 bases at J, with 8 bases between the two ends. Germline V gene sequence: CDR1 MNHNY, CDR2 SVGAGI (reference sequence). The CDR3 extends over 14 amino acids. CDR3 sequence: CASSYLGQQETQYF. The CDR3 bases are TGTGCCAGCAGTTACTTAGGACAGCAAGAGACCCAGTACTTC.

This clone has a handful of counts. The V call is TRBV12-3 or TRBV12-4, the J call TRBJ1-2; weak D call: TRBD1 (5 bases). V was cut by 5 bases and J by 2 bases, with 9 bases left in between. The CDR3 length is 13 residues. CDR3 bases: TGTGCCAGCAGTCCGGACACCAACTATGGCTACACCTTC. Amino acids: CASSPDTNYGYTF.

The V call is TRBV3-1 (or the pseudogene TRBV3-2), the J call TRBJ2-3; tentative D call: TRBD2 (6 bases). Trimming shortened V by 3 bases and J by 4 bases, and 14 bases separated the two germline ends. The CDR3 consists of 15 residues. The germline V gene has CDR1 LGHDT and CDR2 YNNKEL (reference sequence). Here the CDR3 reads CASSHIRTTADTQYF. The CDR3 region has the DNA TGTGCCAGCAGCCACATTCGGACTACCGCAGATACGCAGTATTTT.

The rearrangement joins TRBV6-2 or TRBV6-3 to TRBJ2-7; D perhaps matches TRBD1 (5 bases). Germline lookup yields CDR1 MNHEY and CDR2 SVGEGT. CDR3 length: 15 amino acids. The V end lost 0 bases, the J end lost 3 bases, and 12 bases lay between the germline ends. Here the CDR3 reads CASSYSQGRDYEQYF. The CDR3 DNA is TGTGCCAGCAGTTACTCGCAGGGAAGGGACTACGAGCAGTACTTC.